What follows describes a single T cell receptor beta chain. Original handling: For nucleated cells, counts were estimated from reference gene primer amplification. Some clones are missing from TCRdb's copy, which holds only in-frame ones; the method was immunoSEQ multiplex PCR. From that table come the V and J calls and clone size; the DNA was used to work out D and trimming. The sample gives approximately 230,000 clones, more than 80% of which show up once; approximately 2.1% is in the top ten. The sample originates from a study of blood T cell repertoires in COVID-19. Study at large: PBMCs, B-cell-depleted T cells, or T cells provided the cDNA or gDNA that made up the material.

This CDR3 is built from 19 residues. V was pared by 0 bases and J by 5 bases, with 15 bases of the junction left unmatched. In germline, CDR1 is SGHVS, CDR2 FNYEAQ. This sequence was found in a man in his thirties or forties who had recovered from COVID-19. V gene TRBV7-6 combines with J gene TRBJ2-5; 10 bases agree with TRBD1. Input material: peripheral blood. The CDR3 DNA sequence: TGTGCCAGCAGCTTAGCAGGGACAGGGGAAGCGGGGTCTGAGGAGACCCAGTACTTC. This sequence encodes CASSLAGTGEAGSEETQYF.